The present T cell receptor beta chain was sequenced within a study of T cell changes during pregnancy in multiple sclerosis. Assay used: immunoSEQ multiplex PCR; TCRdb lists only in-frame clones, some missing. This table holds 20,000 to 30,000 clones, roughly 90% found once. The germline CDR1 and CDR2 sequences are MNHNS and SASEGT. The CDR3 consists of 14 residues. V was pared by 7 bases and J by 3 bases, with 9 bases of the junction left unmatched. The sample here was CD8+ T cells from peripheral blood mononuclear cells, taken in the third trimester of pregnancy. This receptor was taken from a female donor in good health, enrolled as a control in a pregnancy study. The V gene is TRBV6-1, the J gene TRBJ2-7; 7 bases fit TRBD1. This CDR3 reads CASIRTGQLYEQYF. The CDR3 region has the DNA TGTGCCAGCATCAGGACAGGCCAACTCTACGAGCAGTACTTC.